Listed below are T cell receptor beta chains from one sample, sequenced in a study of blood T cell repertoires in COVID-19. Method: immunoSEQ multiplex PCR; TCRdb's copy keeps in-frame clones and lacks some. The data show about 170,000 clones, with roughly 84% seen just once and over 7% held by the top ten. Source material: PBMCs or T cells enriched from blood (not recorded which). The receptors here all came from a woman in her forties or fifties who had recovered from COVID-19. The CDR3 runs from the conserved cysteine through the conserved F or W. The order of the fields is V gene, CDR3 protein.

V: TRBV5-1
CDR3: CASTRTGGPDGYTF

V: TRBV28
CDR3: CASSLRVDRAYSNQPQHF

V: TRBV4-2
CDR3: CASSQGQGRNTIYF

V: TRBV5-5
CDR3: CASSLAGDGNRPQHF

V: TRBV4-1
CDR3: CASSQERTGGYSPLHF

V: TRBV30
CDR3: CAWRPRPSGLSDEQFF

V: TRBV12-2
CDR3: CASRSRNRGTQYF

V: TRBV28
CDR3: CASGLTGHSYNEQFF

V: TRBV19
CDR3: CASTTGMDSPLHF

V: TRBV21-1
CDR3: CASSALTGAETQYF

V: TRBV4-1
CDR3: CASSQADRGGGPLHIQYF

V: TRBV30
CDR3: CAWSKDRLNSNEKLFF

V: TRBV7-2
CDR3: CASSLAAGTYNEQFF

V: TRBV18
CDR3: CASSPPTGTGRGTEAFF

V: TRBV28
CDR3: CAYRDMYNEKLFF

V: TRBV2
CDR3: CASSPRGTYSPLHF

V: TRBV7-9
CDR3: CAGTSGRLETQYF

V: TRBV2
CDR3: CASSEGRARYNEQFF

V: TRBV15
CDR3: CATSLPSFYGYTF

V: TRBV4-3
CDR3: CASSQVAETPGGKLFF

V: TRBV7-6
CDR3: CASSLSRQRDTGELFF

V: TRBV6-5
CDR3: CASSRVSSQPQHF

V: TRBV5-1
CDR3: CASSPVGSNYGYTF

V: TRBV29-1
CDR3: CSVEDQTPNYGYTF

V: TRBV3-1/TRBV3-2
CDR3: CASSQDPLAGAVETQYF

V: TRBV5-6
CDR3: CASSLPPGTANTGELFF

V: TRBV2
CDR3: CASMGEDQPQHF

V: TRBV5-5
CDR3: CASSLEWAGNAPGQFF

V: TRBV28
CDR3: CASSPGTANYGYTF

V: TRBV27
CDR3: CASSLKRSAVSTDTQYF

V: TRBV9
CDR3: CASSVGVMASGLVDTQYF

V: TRBV27
CDR3: CASSSQREGPTDTQYF

V: TRBV28
CDR3: CASSVTGGYAIDTIYF

V: TRBV7-9
CDR3: CASSLGTGFQETQYF

V: TRBV5-5
CDR3: CASRESPNYGYTF

V: TRBV25-1
CDR3: CASSSGGTVDTQYF

V: TRBV9
CDR3: CASSVSAKRTPYEQYF

V: TRBV7-8
CDR3: CASSLAGPLNTEAFF

V: TRBV12-5
CDR3: CASAGGLNTEAFF

V: TRBV30
CDR3: CAWTYPGDTEAFF

V: TRBV7-8
CDR3: CASSFRENTEAFF

V: TRBV7-5
CDR3: CARMGLAYEQYF

V: TRBV6-5
CDR3: CASRETGETGELFF

V: TRBV19
CDR3: CASSTAREWYGYTF

V: TRBV10-1
CDR3: CATGWTGGNEQYF

V: TRBV19
CDR3: CASSSTGAGKQNIQYF

V: TRBV7-9
CDR3: CASSPGTSGRITKYEQYF

V: TRBV18
CDR3: CASSAYSGQPWGYTF

V: TRBV2
CDR3: CASSGDRLNYGYTF

V: TRBV14
CDR3: CASSQLARTTDTQYF

V: TRBV27
CDR3: CASSPFPGQGSYEQYF

V: TRBV4-1
CDR3: CASSQVGLLNEKLFF

V: TRBV6-5
CDR3: CASRRDRASNQPQHF